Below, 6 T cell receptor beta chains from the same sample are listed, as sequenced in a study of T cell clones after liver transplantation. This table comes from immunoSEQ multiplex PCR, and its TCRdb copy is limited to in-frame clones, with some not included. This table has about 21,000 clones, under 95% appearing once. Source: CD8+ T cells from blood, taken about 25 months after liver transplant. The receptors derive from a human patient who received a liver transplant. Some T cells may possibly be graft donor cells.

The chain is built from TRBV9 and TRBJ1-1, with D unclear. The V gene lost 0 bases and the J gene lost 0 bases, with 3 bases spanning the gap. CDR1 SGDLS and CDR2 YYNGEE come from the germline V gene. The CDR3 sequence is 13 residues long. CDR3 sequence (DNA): TGTGCCAGCAGCGTAGATGTGAACACTGAAGCTTTCTTT. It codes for CASSVDVNTEAFF.

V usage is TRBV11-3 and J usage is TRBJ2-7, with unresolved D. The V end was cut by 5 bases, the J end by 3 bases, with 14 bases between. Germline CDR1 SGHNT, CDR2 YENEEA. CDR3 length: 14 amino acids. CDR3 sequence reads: CASSPRGDFYEQYF. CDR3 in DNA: TGTGCCAGCAGCCCTCGCGGAGACTTCTACGAGCAGTACTTC.

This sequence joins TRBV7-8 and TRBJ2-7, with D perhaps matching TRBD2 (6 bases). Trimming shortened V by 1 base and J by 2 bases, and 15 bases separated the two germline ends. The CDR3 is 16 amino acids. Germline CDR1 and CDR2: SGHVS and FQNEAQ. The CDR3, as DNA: TGTGCCAGCAGCTTAGATACGGGAGTCCCGACCTACGAGCAGTACTTC. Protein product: CASSLDTGVPTYEQYF.

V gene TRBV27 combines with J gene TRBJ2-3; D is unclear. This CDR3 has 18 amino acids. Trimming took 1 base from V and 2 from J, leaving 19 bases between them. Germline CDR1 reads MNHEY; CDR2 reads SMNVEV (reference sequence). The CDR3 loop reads CASSLYRRTPSYTDTQYF. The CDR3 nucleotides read TGTGCCAGCAGTTTATATCGTCGAACCCCTTCCTACACAGATACGCAGTATTTT.

Here the CDR3 DNA reads TGTGCCAGCAGTTCTCCGGTTAGCTCCTACAATGAGCAGTTCTTC. This sequence encodes CASSSPVSSYNEQFF. The chain has TRBV6-5 and TRBJ2-1, with no clear D. The CDR3 has 15 amino acids. V lost 4 bases and J lost 0, with 10 bases in between. The V gene's germline CDR1 is MNHEY and CDR2 SVGAGI.

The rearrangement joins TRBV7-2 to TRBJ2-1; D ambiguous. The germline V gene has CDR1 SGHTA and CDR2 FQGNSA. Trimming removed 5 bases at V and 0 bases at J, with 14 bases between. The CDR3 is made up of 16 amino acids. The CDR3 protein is CASSAEVFSSYNEQFF. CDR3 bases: TGTGCCAGCAGCGCAGAAGTATTTAGCTCCTACAATGAGCAGTTCTTC.